This T cell receptor beta chain was sequenced during a study of cytomegalovirus exposure and HLA in healthy donors. Study results and caveats: Many donors carried some public TCRs, although rarity characterized most TCR sequences. Specificity for CMV antigens was confirmed in vitro for a few of the CMV-associated chains. Listed as cytomegalovirus-associated were about 160 TCR beta chains.

Per germline, CDR1 MDHEN and CDR2 SYDVKM. This CDR3 region has 15 residues. Losses at the gene ends were 5 bases for V and 6 bases for J; bases not matched to a gene: 11. Some clones are missing from TCRdb's copy, which holds only in-frame ones; the method was immunoSEQ multiplex PCR. Altogether some 150,000 clones are present, roughly 91% being singletons, with the ten largest covering 2.5% to 3%. As concerns this clone: Antigen specificity is unknown.

The gene calls are TRBV28 and TRBJ2-7; 9 bases agree with TRBD1. Sequenced input: PBMCs. The clonotype was recovered from a man younger than 30 in good health and CMV-seronegative. CDR3 sequence (DNA): TGTGCCAGCAGTCCTGGGACAGGGTATGTAATCGAGCAGTACTTC. Translating it yields CASSPGTGYVIEQYF.